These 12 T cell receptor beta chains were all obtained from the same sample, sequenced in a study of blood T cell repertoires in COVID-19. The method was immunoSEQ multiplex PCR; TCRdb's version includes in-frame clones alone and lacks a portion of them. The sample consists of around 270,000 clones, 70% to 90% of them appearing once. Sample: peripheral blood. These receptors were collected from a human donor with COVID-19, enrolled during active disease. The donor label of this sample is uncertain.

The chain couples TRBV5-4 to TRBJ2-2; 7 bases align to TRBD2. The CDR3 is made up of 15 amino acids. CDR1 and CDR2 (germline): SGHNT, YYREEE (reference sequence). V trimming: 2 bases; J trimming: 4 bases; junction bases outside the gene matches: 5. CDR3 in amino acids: CASSLKQRGTGELFF. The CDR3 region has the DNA TGTGCCAGCAGCTTAAAACAGCGGGGCACCGGGGAGCTGTTTTTT.

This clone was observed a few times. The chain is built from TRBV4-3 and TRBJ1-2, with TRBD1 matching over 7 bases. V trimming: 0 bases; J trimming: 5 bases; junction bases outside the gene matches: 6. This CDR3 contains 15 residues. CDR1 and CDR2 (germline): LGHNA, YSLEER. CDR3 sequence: CASSQDTGAGYGYTF. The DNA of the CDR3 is TGCGCCAGCAGCCAAGATACAGGGGCGGGGTATGGCTACACCTTC.

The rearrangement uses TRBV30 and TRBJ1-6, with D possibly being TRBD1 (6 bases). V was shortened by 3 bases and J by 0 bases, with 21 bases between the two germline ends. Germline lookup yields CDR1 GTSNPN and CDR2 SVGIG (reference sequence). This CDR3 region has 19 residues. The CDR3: CAWRPLQGFPLSYNSPLHF. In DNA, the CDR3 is TGTGCCTGGAGGCCCCTACAGGGTTTTCCCCTCTCCTATAATTCACCCCTCCACTTT.

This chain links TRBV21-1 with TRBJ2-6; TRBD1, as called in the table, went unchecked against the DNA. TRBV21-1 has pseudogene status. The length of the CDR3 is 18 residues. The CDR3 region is CASSIGDRGLSGANVLTF. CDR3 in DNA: TGTGCCAGCAGCATTGGGGACAGGGGGTTAAGTGGGGCCAACGTCCTGACTTTC.

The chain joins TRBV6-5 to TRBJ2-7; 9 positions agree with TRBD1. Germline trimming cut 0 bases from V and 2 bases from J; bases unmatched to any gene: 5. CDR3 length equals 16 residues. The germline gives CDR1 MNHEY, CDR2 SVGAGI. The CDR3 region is CASSYSRGQGAYEQYF. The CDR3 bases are TGTGCCAGCAGTTACTCCAGGGGACAGGGAGCCTACGAGCAGTACTTC.

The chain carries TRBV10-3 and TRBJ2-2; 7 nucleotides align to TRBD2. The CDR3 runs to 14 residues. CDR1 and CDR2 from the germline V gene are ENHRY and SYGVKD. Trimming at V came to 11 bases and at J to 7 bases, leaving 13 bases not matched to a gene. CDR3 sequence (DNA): TGTGCCCATCGCGGGGCGGGAGATATCGGGGAGCTGTTTTTT. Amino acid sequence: CAHRGAGDIGELFF.

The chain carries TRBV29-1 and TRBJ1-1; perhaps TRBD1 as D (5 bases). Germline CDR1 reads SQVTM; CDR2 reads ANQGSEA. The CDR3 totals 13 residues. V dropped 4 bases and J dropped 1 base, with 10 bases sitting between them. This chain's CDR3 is CSVGIGQNTEAFF. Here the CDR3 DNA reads TGCAGCGTTGGCATTGGACAGAACACTGAAGCTTTCTTT.

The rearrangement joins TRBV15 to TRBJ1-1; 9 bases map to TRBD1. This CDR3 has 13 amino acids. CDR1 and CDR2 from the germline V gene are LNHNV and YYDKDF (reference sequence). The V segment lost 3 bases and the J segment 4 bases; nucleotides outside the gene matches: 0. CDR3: CATSRDRGTEAFF. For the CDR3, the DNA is TGTGCCACCAGCAGGGACAGGGGCACTGAAGCTTTCTTT.

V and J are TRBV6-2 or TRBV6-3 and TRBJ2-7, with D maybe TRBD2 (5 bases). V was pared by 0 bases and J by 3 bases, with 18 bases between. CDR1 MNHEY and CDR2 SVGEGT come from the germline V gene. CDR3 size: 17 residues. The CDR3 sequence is CASSYSFGSPNFYEQYF. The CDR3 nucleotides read TGTGCCAGCAGTTACTCTTTTGGGAGTCCCAATTTCTACGAGCAGTACTTC.

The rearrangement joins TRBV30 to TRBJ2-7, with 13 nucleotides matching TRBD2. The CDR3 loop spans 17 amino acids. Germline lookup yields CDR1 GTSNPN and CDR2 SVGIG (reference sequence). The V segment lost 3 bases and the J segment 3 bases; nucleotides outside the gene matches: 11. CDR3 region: CAWSGRPGLAGIYEQYF. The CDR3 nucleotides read TGTGCCTGGAGCGGACGCCCGGGACTAGCGGGGATCTACGAGCAGTACTTC.

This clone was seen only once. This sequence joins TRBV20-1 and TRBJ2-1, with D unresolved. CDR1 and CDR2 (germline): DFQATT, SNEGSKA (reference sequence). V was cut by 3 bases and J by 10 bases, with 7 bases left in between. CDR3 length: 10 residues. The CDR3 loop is CSASLIEQFF. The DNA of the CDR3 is TGCAGTGCTAGCCTAATAGAGCAGTTCTTC.

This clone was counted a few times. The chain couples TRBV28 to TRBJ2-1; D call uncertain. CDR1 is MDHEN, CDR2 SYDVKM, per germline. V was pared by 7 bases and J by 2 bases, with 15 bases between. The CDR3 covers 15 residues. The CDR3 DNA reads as TGTGCCAGCACCACCTCCGCCAGGCCCTACAATGAGCAGTTCTTC. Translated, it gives CASTTSARPYNEQFF. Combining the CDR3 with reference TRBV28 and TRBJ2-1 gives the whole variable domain DVKVTQSSRYLVKRTGEKVFLECVQDMDHENMFWYRQDPGLGLRLIYFSYDVKMKEKGDIPEGYSVSREKKERFSLILESASTNQTSMYLCASTTSARPYNEQFFGPGTRLTVL.